The 2 T cell receptor beta chains presented below share a single source sample, sequenced in a study of T cells in Graves' hyperthyroidism and ophthalmopathy. Amplified regions were TCR beta CDR3 sequences from RNA transcripts. HTBI primers were employed in a first-round RT-PCR of the TCR CDR3. TCRdb passed the multiplex PCR reads through MiXCR, listing each CDR3 protein once. The sample includes about 640,000 distinct CDR3 sequences, approximately 15% of them seen just once. The sample taken for sequencing was blood. Receptor source: a woman in her forties or fifties with Graves' ophthalmopathy.

Many counts were recorded for this clonotype. This chain connects TRBV27 to TRBJ1-1, with D unresolved. CDR1 and CDR2 from the germline V gene are MNHEY and SMNVEV (reference sequence). V was shortened by 1 base and J by 3 bases, with 12 bases between the two germline ends. This CDR3 contains 15 residues. The chain's CDR3 is CASSLLGIGYTEAFF. The CDR3 DNA is TGTGCCAGCAGTTTATTAGGCATTGGGTACACTGAAGCTTTCTTT.

Remarks on this clonotype: A much larger clone is a single base away; this may be a read error. J is TRBJ1-4 and V is TRBV28, with D uncertain. Germline V gene data show CDR1 as MDHEN and CDR2 as SYDVKM. CDR3 length: 11 residues. CDR3 protein: CACSYSEKLFF. The DNA of the CDR3 is TGTGCCTGCAGCTACAGCGAAAAACTGTTTTTT.